A single sample is the source of the 30 T cell receptor beta chains below, sequenced in a study of cytomegalovirus exposure and HLA in healthy donors. Sequencing was performed with immunoSEQ multiplex PCR; in TCRdb, only in-frame clones are kept and a portion is missing. The sample yields about 78,000 clones, 96% seen once. The specimen was PBMCs. Receptor source: a young man in good health and CMV-seropositive.

This chain links TRBV28 with TRBJ2-1; D ambiguous. The germline V and J ends were trimmed by 3 bases and 8 bases, with 8 bases remaining between them. The CDR3 contains 12 residues. The germline CDR1 and CDR2 sequences are MDHEN and SYDVKM. This CDR3 is CASSLSSYEQFF. DNA for the CDR3: TGTGCCAGCAGTTTGAGTAGCTATGAGCAGTTCTTC.

The chain combines TRBV7-6 with TRBJ2-5, with TRBD2 matching 10 bases. Germline assignment: CDR1 SGHVS and CDR2 FNYEAQ. There are 18 residues in the CDR3. With 5 bases clipped from V and 2 bases from J, the junction kept 14 bases outside the gene matches. The CDR3 protein is CASSPNQPGTSVQETQYF. The CDR3 DNA is TGTGCCAGCAGCCCCAACCAACCCGGGACTAGCGTGCAAGAGACCCAGTACTTC.

This chain links TRBV5-4 with TRBJ1-1; D uncertain. Germline assignment: CDR1 SGHNT and CDR2 YYREEE (reference sequence). The CDR3 length is 15 residues. V was pared by 0 bases and J by 4 bases, with 13 bases between. In DNA, the CDR3 is TGTGCCAGCAGCTTGGGGGAAGAGGCGGGCACTGAAGCTTTCTTT. It codes for CASSLGEEAGTEAFF. The variable domain in full, completed from reference TRBV5-4 and TRBJ1-1, reads ETGVTQSPTHLIKTRGQQVTLRCSSQSGHNTVSWYQQALGQGPQFIFQYYREEENGRGNFPPRFSGLQFPNYSSELNVNALELDDSALYLCASSLGEEAGTEAFFGQGTRLTVV.

V usage is TRBV15 and J usage is TRBJ2-7, with 7 positions matching TRBD1. The CDR3 consists of 15 residues. Unmatched junction bases numbered 6, after V lost 2 bases and J lost 2 bases. In germline, CDR1 is LNHNV, CDR2 YYDKDF (reference sequence). The CDR3 here is CATSRQGQPTYEQYF. CDR3 coding DNA: TGTGCCACCAGCAGACAGGGACAGCCTACCTACGAGCAGTACTTC. The whole variable domain, filled in from reference TRBV15 and TRBJ2-7, reads DAMVIQNPRYQVTQFGKPVTLSCSQTLNHNVMYWYQQKSSQAPKLLFHYYDKDFNNEADTPDNFQSRRPNTSFCFLDIRSPGLGDTAMYLCATSRQGQPTYEQYFGPGTRLTVT.

The gene calls are TRBV25-1 and TRBJ2-3, with D tentatively TRBD1 (5 bases). The CDR3 runs to 15 residues. V was cut by 3 bases and J by 2 bases, with 12 bases left in between. The germline V gene has CDR1 MGHDK and CDR2 SYGVNS. The CDR3 spells CASSDSAGSTDTQYF. CDR3 DNA: TGTGCCAGCAGTGACTCGGCAGGGTCCACAGATACGCAGTATTTT.

The V gene is TRBV10-3, the J gene TRBJ2-2; 10 nucleotides agree with TRBD1. This CDR3 region has 16 residues. Germline CDR1 ENHRY, CDR2 SYGVKD. J was trimmed by 0 bases and V by 7 bases; bases with no gene match: 5. The CDR3 DNA follows: TGTGCCATCACTCGGGACAGGGGCCCGAACACCGGGGAGCTGTTTTTT. It is translated as CAITRDRGPNTGELFF.

The rearrangement links TRBV28 to TRBJ1-1; TRBD1 matches at 7 bases. Germline V CDR1 and CDR2: MDHEN, SYDVKM. The CDR3 runs 14 residues. J gave up 0 bases and V 7 bases, and 5 bases lay outside the gene matches. CDR3 nucleotide sequence: TGTGCCAGCAAAAAGACAGGGCTGAACACTGAAGCTTTCTTT. As protein: CASKKTGLNTEAFF. The full variable domain, completed using reference TRBV28 and TRBJ1-1, is DVKVTQSSRYLVKRTGEKVFLECVQDMDHENMFWYRQDPGLGLRLIYFSYDVKMKEKGDIPEGYSVSREKKERFSLILESASTNQTSMYLCASKKTGLNTEAFFGQGTRLTVV.

The V gene is TRBV11-2, the J gene TRBJ2-2; no clear D gene. This CDR3 is 13 amino acids long. Trimming stripped 1 base from V and 7 bases from J, with 7 bases between. Looked up from germline, CDR1 is SGHAT and CDR2 is FQNNGV. The DNA for the CDR3 is TGTGCCAGCAGCTTAGCGGTTGTCGGGGAGCTGTTTTTT. Translation gives CASSLAVVGELFF.

The chain combines TRBV9 with TRBJ2-7; 10 bases are a match to TRBD2. The junction had 7 bases not matched to a gene; V was cut back by 4 bases and J by 6 bases. This CDR3 is 14 amino acids long. CDR1 is SGDLS, CDR2 YYNGEE, per germline. The CDR3 DNA reads as TGTGCCAGCAGCCTCGCTAGCGGGAGCTCCGAGCAGTACTTC. Translating gives CASSLASGSSEQYF.

J is TRBJ2-5 and V is TRBV9; D is perhaps TRBD1 (6 bases). The V gene lost 1 base and the J gene lost 5 bases, with 18 bases spanning the gap. This CDR3 spans 16 amino acids. Germline V gives CDR1 SGDLS, CDR2 YYNGEE. CDR3 sequence: CASSVSSRPQGETQYF. The CDR3 region has the DNA TGTGCCAGCAGCGTATCCTCTCGCCCTCAGGGGGAGACCCAGTACTTC. The variable domain in full, with the rest retrieved from reference TRBV9 and TRBJ2-5, is DSGVTQTPKHLITATGQRVTLRCSPRSGDLSVYWYQQSLDQGLQFLIQYYNGEERAKGNILERFSAQQFPDLHSELNLSSLELGDSALYFCASSVSSRPQGETQYFGPGTRLLVL.

The V gene is TRBV28, the J gene TRBJ1-2; 9 bases agree with TRBD1. Germline trimming cut 6 bases from V and 4 bases from J; bases unmatched to any gene: 12. Germline lookup yields CDR1 MDHEN and CDR2 SYDVKM. The CDR3 spans 16 residues. This CDR3 reads CASSLGNRGRGYGYTF. In DNA form, the CDR3 reads TGTGCCAGCAGCCTGGGGAACAGGGGGCGAGGCTATGGCTACACCTTC.

In this sample, this clone turned up once. The genes are TRBV18 and TRBJ1-5, with 8 bases lining up with TRBD1. Trimming removed 6 bases from V and 2 bases from J; junction bases left unmatched: 6. CDR3 length: 15 residues. Germline CDR1 is KGHSH and CDR2 is LQKENI. The DNA for the CDR3 is TGTGCCAGCTCGACAGGGGACCTGGGCAATCAGCCCCAGCATTTT. It specifies CASSTGDLGNQPQHF.

The chain couples TRBV6-4 to TRBJ2-3; the match to TRBD2 covers 12 bases. The trim removed 8 bases at V and 7 bases at J, leaving 4 bases unmatched. Germline assignment: CDR1 MRHNA and CDR2 SNTAGT. The CDR3 runs to 13 residues. In DNA form, the CDR3 reads TGTGCCAGCCGGACTAGCGGGACTTATACGCAGTATTTT. Translating gives CASRTSGTYTQYF.

The V and J genes are TRBV6-6 and TRBJ1-1; possible D gene TRBD1, 6 bases. CDR3 length: 14 amino acids. Trimming shortened V by 5 bases and J by 5 bases, and 15 bases separated the two germline ends. Per germline, CDR1 MNHNY and CDR2 SVGAGI (reference sequence). CDR3: CASSRPGERTEAFF. CDR3 nucleotides: TGTGCCAGCAGTCGCCCAGGGGAGAGGACTGAAGCTTTCTTT.

CDR3 in DNA: TGTGCCAGCAGTTATAGCACTAGCGGAACCGGGGAGCTGTTTTTT. Its protein is CASSYSTSGTGELFF. The chain combines TRBV6-5 with TRBJ2-2, with 8 nucleotides matching TRBD2. CDR1 and CDR2 (germline): MNHEY, SVGAGI. The CDR3 extends over 15 amino acids. V shed 3 bases, J shed 5 bases, and the junction held 5 bases outside the gene matches.

This clone was observed once. The chain has TRBV2 and TRBJ2-7; maybe TRBD2 (6 bases). The CDR3 has 12 residues. V was pared by 5 bases and J by 7 bases, with 12 bases between. CDR1 is SNHLY, CDR2 FYNNEI, per germline. The chain's CDR3 is CASSSGPAEQYF. CDR3 in DNA: TGTGCCAGCAGTAGCGGGCCCGCGGAGCAGTACTTC.

This sequence joins TRBV11-1 and TRBJ2-1, with D possibly matching TRBD2 (5 bases). V gave up 2 bases and J gave up 1 base, with 12 bases separating them. The germline gives CDR1 SGHAT, CDR2 FQDESV (reference sequence). The CDR3 has 16 residues. CDR3: CASSLLSRASYNEQFF. Here the CDR3 DNA reads TGTGCCAGCAGCTTACTATCGCGGGCGTCCTACAATGAGCAGTTCTTC.

This clone was observed a single time. The chain carries TRBV28 and TRBJ2-2, with TRBD1 as a possible D gene (5 bases). Germline V gene sequence: CDR1 MDHEN, CDR2 SYDVKM. The CDR3 extends over 18 amino acids. The V end was cut by 5 bases, the J end by 2 bases, with 21 bases between. The CDR3 sequence: CASSLSRIYQGNTGELFF. CDR3 coding DNA: TGTGCCAGCAGTCTTTCCCGAATATATCAGGGTAACACCGGGGAGCTGTTTTTT. Combining the CDR3 with reference TRBV28 and TRBJ2-2 gives the whole variable domain DVKVTQSSRYLVKRTGEKVFLECVQDMDHENMFWYRQDPGLGLRLIYFSYDVKMKEKGDIPEGYSVSREKKERFSLILESASTNQTSMYLCASSLSRIYQGNTGELFFGEGSRLTVL.

The chain recombines TRBV30 with TRBJ2-7, with 13 bases that match TRBD2. Germline values: CDR1 GTSNPN, CDR2 SVGIG (reference sequence). Trimming at V came to 2 bases and at J to 3 bases, leaving 7 bases not matched to a gene. CDR3 size: 16 residues. The CDR3 is CAWSRPWTSGSYEQYF. DNA of the CDR3: TGTGCCTGGAGTCGCCCCTGGACTAGCGGGAGCTACGAGCAGTACTTC.

A remark on this clone: This sample includes further DNA sequences coding for the same CDR3. V and J are TRBV11-2 and TRBJ2-1; possible D gene TRBD1, 6 bases. This CDR3 contains 12 residues. Looked up from germline, CDR1 is SGHAT and CDR2 is FQNNGV. V gave up 5 bases and J gave up 4 bases, with 6 bases separating them. The CDR3 spells CASSQGYNEQFF. The CDR3 nucleotides are TGTGCCAGCAGCCAGGGGTACAATGAGCAGTTCTTC.

The chain employs TRBV28 and TRBJ2-1; 7 nucleotides agree with TRBD2. The germline V gene encodes CDR1 MDHEN and CDR2 SYDVKM. Losses at the gene ends were 11 bases for V and 15 bases for J; bases not matched to a gene: 19. The CDR3 extends over 13 amino acids. CDR3 DNA sequence: TGTGCCGTCACCCCCCCTGCGAGGCGGGAGTGGTTCTTC. Translated: CAVTPPARREWFF.

The chain combines TRBV27 with TRBJ2-7; D unresolved. Trimming shortened V by 2 bases and J by 0 bases, and 11 bases separated the two germline ends. In germline, CDR1 is MNHEY, CDR2 SMNVEV (reference sequence). The CDR3 extends over 15 amino acids. CDR3 sequence (DNA): TGTGCCAGCAGTTTAATCGGTCAAAGCTCCTACGAGCAGTACTTC. Its translation: CASSLIGQSSYEQYF.

The chain recombines TRBV12-5 with TRBJ2-5; D is undetermined. The length of the CDR3 is 11 residues. V shed 7 bases and J shed 1 base, with 4 bases lying between them. CDR1 is LGHNT, CDR2 FRNRAP, per germline. The CDR3 region is CASAVQETQYF. The CDR3 nucleotides read TGTGCTAGTGCGGTCCAAGAGACCCAGTACTTC.

This chain connects TRBV2 to TRBJ2-3; D is undetermined. V was shortened by 7 bases and J by 0 bases, with 11 bases between the two germline ends. The CDR3 runs to 14 residues. Germline CDR1 is SNHLY and CDR2 is FYNNEI. The CDR3 DNA reads as TGTGCCAGCAAAGCGTCCCATAGCACAGATACGCAGTATTTT. As protein: CASKASHSTDTQYF.

The rearrangement links TRBV5-1 to TRBJ2-7; 7 bases are a match to TRBD2. Germline assignment: CDR1 SGHRS and CDR2 YFSETQ. The CDR3 spans 12 residues. V lost 4 bases, J lost 5 bases, and 3 bases stayed unmatched. The CDR3 coding sequence is TGCGCCAGCAGCCTCAGCGGGGACGAGCAGTACTTC. It encodes CASSLSGDEQYF.

This chain joins TRBV28 and TRBJ1-1, with D perhaps matching TRBD1 (6 bases). V was cut by 6 bases and J by 2 bases, with 13 bases left in between. This CDR3 contains 14 residues. Germline CDR1 reads MDHEN; CDR2 reads SYDVKM. The CDR3 loop is CASRLQGTNTEAFF. DNA for the CDR3: TGTGCCAGCAGACTACAGGGAACCAACACTGAAGCTTTCTTT.

This chain connects TRBV18 to TRBJ2-7; 7 positions agree with TRBD2. V was pared by 3 bases and J by 2 bases, with 1 base of the junction left unmatched. The CDR3 runs 13 residues. CDR1 KGHSH and CDR2 LQKENI come from the germline V gene. CDR3 in DNA: TGTGCCAGCTCACCCGGGACTACCTACGAGCAGTACTTC. It translates to CASSPGTTYEQYF.

The V gene is TRBV2, the J gene TRBJ2-2, with 12 bases lining up with TRBD2. Per germline, CDR1 SNHLY and CDR2 FYNNEI. The J segment lost 5 bases and the V segment lost 0 bases, leaving 13 bases of the junction unmatched. The CDR3 is 20 residues long. CDR3 amino acids: CASSEASGLAGGPGTGELFF. CDR3 DNA: TGTGCCAGCAGTGAAGCGTCTGGCCTAGCGGGAGGGCCCGGTACCGGGGAGCTGTTTTTT.

The table lists this clone with a count of one. The chain combines TRBV5-1 with TRBJ2-7, with D maybe TRBD2 (5 bases). The CDR3 extends over 15 amino acids. V lost 4 bases and J lost 3, with 17 bases in between. The germline CDR1 and CDR2 sequences are SGHRS and YFSETQ. CDR3 nucleotide sequence: TGCGCCAGCAGCGCACCAAAGGACGGGGACTACGAGCAGTACTTC. Protein sequence: CASSAPKDGDYEQYF.

This chain uses TRBV5-1 with TRBJ2-1; 8 nucleotides match TRBD1. This CDR3 spans 15 amino acids. Germline CDR1 SGHRS, CDR2 YFSETQ. Trimming removed 7 bases from V and 0 bases from J; junction bases left unmatched: 6. The CDR3 loop reads CASGNTGGSYNEQFF. The CDR3 nucleotides read TGCGCCAGCGGTAATACAGGGGGCTCCTACAATGAGCAGTTCTTC.